The T cell receptor (beta chain) under discussion was sequenced for a study of PD-L1 blockade in urothelial cancer (dated by TCRdb to between 2016 and 2019). Some background on the complete study: All patients started therapy in about 2014 and received atezolizumab 1,200 mg intravenously every 3 weeks. Twenty-five of 29 patients were identified as males with urothelial cancer of bladder origin, and a prior smoking history was reported by 18 of 29 patients. An ECOG performance status of 0 or 1 was recorded for the patients, and 0 to 3 prior chemotherapy regimens had been received by the patients. Whole exome sequencing and RNA sequencing of pretreatment tumors were performed alongside TCR sequencing in the same patients. Somatic, immune and clinical correlates of response to PD-L1 blockade with atezolizumab in urothelial cancer were the focus of an exploratory multi-omic analysis. Pretreatment tumor samples, along with matched peripheral blood collected serially before and after atezolizumab treatment, underwent TCR sequencing. Progression-free survival longer than 6 months counted as durable clinical benefit, and TCR features were additionally tested against both progression-free and overall survival. Blood samples were analyzed at two time points: 3 weeks after treatment start (second dose) and 6 weeks after treatment start. Durable clinical benefit was achieved by nine patients but not by the remaining 20. Pretreatment blood TCR-seq was available for about 27 patients, at least one posttreatment blood collection was obtained for some 24 patients, and tumor TCR-seq was available for some 24 patients. A median of approximately 140,000 T cells and some 90,000 unique TCRs was obtained from blood samples, and a median clonality of roughly 0.08 was observed. Study-level results and caveats: Because the sample size was small (n of about 29) and many exploratory analyses were performed, the results are intended to be hypothesis-generating. Improved progression-free and overall survival was found to be associated with pretreatment peripheral blood TCR clonality below the median. Greater expansion of tumor-associated TCR clones in peripheral blood 3 weeks after the start of treatment was observed in patients with durable benefit (n of about 22, p = 0.022).

The CDR3 covers 15 residues, taking in both the cysteine and the phenylalanine. Solely the CDR3 DNA is kept, with 45 bases framed from the first base. V sheds 2 bases and J sheds 2 bases, leaving 13 bases between their ends. In the germline V gene, CDR1 corresponds to MGHRA and CDR2 to YSYEKL. The time point label of this sample denotes: peripheral blood 6 weeks after treatment start. The cohort included about 29 patients with locally advanced or metastatic urothelial carcinoma who were treated at Memorial Sloan Kettering on a trial protocol. Peripheral blood mononuclear cells were collected pretreatment and during treatment, with between 1 and 8 total time points per patient. The Qiagen DNeasy Blood extraction kit was used to purify genomic DNA from total PBMCs and tumor samples. PBMCs were collected pretreatment and during treatment, and were isolated and stored as previously described. Synthetic TCR analog templates were spiked into each PCR to estimate absolute template abundance from read counts. The immunoSEQ assay used bias-controlled V and J gene primers to amplify TCRbeta CDR3 regions from genomic DNA. Sequencing of rearranged TCRbeta segments was done at approximately 20X coverage. Concerning the study's data processing: Sequencing errors were corrected by clustering, and CDR3s were annotated against IMGT so that V, D and J genes could be assigned. Only productive TCRbeta rearrangements were used in downstream analyses, excluding out-of-frame or stop-codon sequences. Clonality was calculated as one minus the Shannon entropy normalized by the log of the number of unique productive sequences. Clones differing between time points or between blood and tumor were identified using Fisher's exact test with Benjamini-Hochberg correction, with an adjusted p below 0.01 applied as the threshold. Held by TCRdb, this immuneACCESS table contains in-frame sequences only and omits some clones. Under half of the omission traces to an unresolved V gene where checked; the cause of the rest is unknown. The V and J calls and clone size are taken from that table; D and trimming were inferred from the DNA. Within this sample are about 36,000 clones, with roughly 80% of them counted one time only. Roughly 10% of the sample belongs to the ten largest clones.

To note about this clone: The target of this receptor is not known. One base away there is no much larger clone; base qualities are not given.

Material: PBMCs, obtained around atezolizumab (anti-PD-L1) treatment. This TCR derives from a man in his forties with urothelial cancer. The chain is assembled from TRBV4-1 and TRBJ2-7; a tentative D call is TRBD1 (6 bases match). This receptor has the CDR3 CASSQQTGDAYEQYF. Read as DNA, the sequence is TGCGCCAGCAGCCAACAGACAGGAGACGCCTACGAGCAGTACTTC.